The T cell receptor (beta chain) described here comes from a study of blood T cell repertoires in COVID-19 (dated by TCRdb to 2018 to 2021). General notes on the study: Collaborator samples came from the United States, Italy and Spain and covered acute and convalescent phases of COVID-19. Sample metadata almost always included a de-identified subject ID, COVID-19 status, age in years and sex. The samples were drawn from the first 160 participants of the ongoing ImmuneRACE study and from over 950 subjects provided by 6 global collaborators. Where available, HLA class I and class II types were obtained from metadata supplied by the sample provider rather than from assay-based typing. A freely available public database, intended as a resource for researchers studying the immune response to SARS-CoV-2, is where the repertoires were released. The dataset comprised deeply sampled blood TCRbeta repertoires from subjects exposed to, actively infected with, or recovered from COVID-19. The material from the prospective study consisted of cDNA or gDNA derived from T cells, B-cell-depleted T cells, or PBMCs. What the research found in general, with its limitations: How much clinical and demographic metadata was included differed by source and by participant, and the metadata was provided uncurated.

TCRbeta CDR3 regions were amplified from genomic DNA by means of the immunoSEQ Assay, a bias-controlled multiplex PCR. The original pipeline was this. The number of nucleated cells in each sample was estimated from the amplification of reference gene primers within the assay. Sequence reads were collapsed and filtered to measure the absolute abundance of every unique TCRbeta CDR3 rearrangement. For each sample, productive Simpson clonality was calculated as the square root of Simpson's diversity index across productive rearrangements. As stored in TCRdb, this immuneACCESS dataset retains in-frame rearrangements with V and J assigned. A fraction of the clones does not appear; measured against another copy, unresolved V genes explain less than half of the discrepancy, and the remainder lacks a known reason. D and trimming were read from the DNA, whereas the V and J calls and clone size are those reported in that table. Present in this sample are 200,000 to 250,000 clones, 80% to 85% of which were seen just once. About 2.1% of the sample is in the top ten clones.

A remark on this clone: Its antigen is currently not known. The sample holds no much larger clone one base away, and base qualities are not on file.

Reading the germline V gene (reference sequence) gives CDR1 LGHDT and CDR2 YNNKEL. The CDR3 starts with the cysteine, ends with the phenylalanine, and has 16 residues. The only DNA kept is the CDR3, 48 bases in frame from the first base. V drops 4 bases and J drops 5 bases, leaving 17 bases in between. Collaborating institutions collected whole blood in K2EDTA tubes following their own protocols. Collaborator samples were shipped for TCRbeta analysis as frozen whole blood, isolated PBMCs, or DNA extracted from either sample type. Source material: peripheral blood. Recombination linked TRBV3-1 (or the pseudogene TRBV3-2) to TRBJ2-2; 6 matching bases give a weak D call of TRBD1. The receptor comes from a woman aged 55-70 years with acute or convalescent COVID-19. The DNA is TGTGCCAGCAGCCGCCCCGACACAAGGGGGACCGGGGAGCTGTTTTTT. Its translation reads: CASSRPDTRGTGELFF.